This T cell receptor beta chain was profiled in a study of CD8 T cells in ankylosing spondylitis (dated by TCRdb to about 2017). For the study in its entirety: To find TCR variants linked to disease, the study profiled T cell receptor beta repertoires in ankylosing spondylitis patients and healthy donors. Peripheral blood was sampled, and synovial fluid was additionally collected from ankylosing spondylitis patients. The full study cohort comprised 25 ankylosing spondylitis patients and 85 to 120 healthy donors. The full study reports these points: Some motif variants had previously been reported in the synovial fluid and blood of reactive arthritis patients, which suggests shared mechanisms of disease initiation. A CD8+ phenotype was shown by the disease-linked clones, which were found at relatively low frequencies in peripheral blood. Blood from ankylosing spondylitis patients appeared to be characterized by a TCR beta motif made up of several highly homologous amino acid variants. According to the report, matched synovial fluid samples from ankylosing spondylitis patients were significantly enriched for the disease-linked clones.

The data were produced on an Illumina HiSeq 2500. TCR beta libraries were prepared by quantitative 5'-RACE with molecular barcodes. Regarding the original processing steps: A new computational method, built on a probabilistic model of VDJ rearrangement, was used to identify disease-linked TCR variants. In-frame beta chains were kept once TCRdb had trimmed the public reads at Q25 with fastp and called clones with MiXCR. Rows with a matching CDR3 protein are joined into one entry that keeps the most common DNA and genes. The V and J calls come from TCRdb's annotation, not from the publication. The sample table lists 210,000 or so distinct CDR3 sequences, more than 25% of them with a count of one. The ten largest account for around 6.3% of the sample. CDR1 and CDR2, looked up from the germline V gene, are SGHTA and FQGNSA. The germline V and J ends show losses of 2 bases and 9 bases respectively, and no gene match explains 10 bases of the junction. Reading from cysteine to phenylalanine, the CDR3 counts 16 amino acids. The sequence is cut down to CDR3 DNA, 48 bases in frame from base 1.

Comment on this clonotype: What this receptor recognizes is not known. No quality values exist for individual bases; no much larger clone is one base distant.

This TCR was recovered from a male donor with ankylosing spondylitis or in good health (not recorded which). Here the chain combines TRBV7-2 and TRBJ1-6, with 7 bases matching TRBD1. The sample consisted of blood, either unsorted or a sorted T cell fraction (not recorded which). The CDR3 in this case is CASSLSGTGVGSPLHF. Here is the DNA: TGTGCCAGCAGCTTATCCGGTACAGGGGTTGGTTCACCCCTCCACTTT.